This TCR beta chain was recovered during a study of cytomegalovirus exposure and HLA in healthy donors. Clones were read by immunoSEQ multiplex PCR, and TCRdb kept only the in-frame ones, dropping some. The sample gives under 200,000 clones, 80% to 90% of which show up once; approximately 2% is in the top ten. CDR1 and CDR2 from the germline V gene are SGHTS and YDEGEE. The V and J ends lost 4 bases and 0 bases respectively, with 11 bases between them. The CDR3 spans 15 residues. V usage is TRBV5-8 and J usage is TRBJ1-5, with a weak D call TRBD1 (5 bases). The sequenced material came from PBMCs. The sequence was collected from a woman in her late teens or twenties in good health and CMV-seronegative. CDR3 in amino acids: CASSVTAYSNQPQHF. The CDR3 DNA is TGTGCCAGCAGCGTGACAGCTTATAGCAATCAGCCCCAGCATTTT.